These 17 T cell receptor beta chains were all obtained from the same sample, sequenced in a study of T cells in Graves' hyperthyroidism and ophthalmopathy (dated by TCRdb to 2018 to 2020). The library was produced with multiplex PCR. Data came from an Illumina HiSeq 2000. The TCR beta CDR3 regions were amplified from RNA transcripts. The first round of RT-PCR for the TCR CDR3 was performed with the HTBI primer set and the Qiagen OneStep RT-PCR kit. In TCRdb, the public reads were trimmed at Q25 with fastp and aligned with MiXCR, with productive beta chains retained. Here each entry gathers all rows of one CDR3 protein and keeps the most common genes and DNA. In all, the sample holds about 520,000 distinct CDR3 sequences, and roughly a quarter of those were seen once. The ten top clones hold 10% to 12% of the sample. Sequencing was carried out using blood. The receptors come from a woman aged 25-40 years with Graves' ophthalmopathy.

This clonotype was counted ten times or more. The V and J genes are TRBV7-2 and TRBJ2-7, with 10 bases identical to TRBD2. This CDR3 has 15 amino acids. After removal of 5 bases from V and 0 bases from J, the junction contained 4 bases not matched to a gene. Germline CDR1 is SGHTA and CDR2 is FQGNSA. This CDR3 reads CASSPRLAGSYEQYF. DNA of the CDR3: TGTGCCAGCAGCCCTAGACTAGCGGGCTCCTACGAGCAGTACTTC.

CDR3 protein: CASSPSRGPEQETQYF. The CDR3 nucleotides are TGTGCCAGCTCACCCTCTCGGGGGCCGGAACAAGAGACCCAGTACTTC. The rearrangement joins TRBV18 to TRBJ2-5; the D gene could be TRBD1 or TRBD2 (6 bases each). V dropped 3 bases and J dropped 2 bases, with 16 bases sitting between them. CDR3 length: 16 residues. Per germline, CDR1 KGHSH and CDR2 LQKENI.

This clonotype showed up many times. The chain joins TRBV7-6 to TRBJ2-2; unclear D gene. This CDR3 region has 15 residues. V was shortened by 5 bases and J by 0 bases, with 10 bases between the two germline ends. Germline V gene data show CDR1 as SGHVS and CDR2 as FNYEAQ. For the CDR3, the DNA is TGTGCCAGCAGCCAGGCACCGGCGAACACCGGGGAGCTGTTTTTT. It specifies CASSQAPANTGELFF.

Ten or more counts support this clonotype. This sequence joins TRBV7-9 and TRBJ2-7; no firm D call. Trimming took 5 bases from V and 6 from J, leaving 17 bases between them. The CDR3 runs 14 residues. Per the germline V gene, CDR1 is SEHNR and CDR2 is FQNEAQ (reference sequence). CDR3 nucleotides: TGTGCCAGCAGCCCCGTGGGCAGTTGGGGCGAGCAGTACTTC. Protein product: CASSPVGSWGEQYF.

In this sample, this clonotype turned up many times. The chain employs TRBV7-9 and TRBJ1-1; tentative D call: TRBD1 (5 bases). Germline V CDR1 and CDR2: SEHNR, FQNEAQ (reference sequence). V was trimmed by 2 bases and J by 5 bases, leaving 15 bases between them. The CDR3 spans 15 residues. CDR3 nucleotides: TGTGCCAGCAGCTTAAACAAGGCTGGGACTACTGAAGCTTTCTTT. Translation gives CASSLNKAGTTEAFF.

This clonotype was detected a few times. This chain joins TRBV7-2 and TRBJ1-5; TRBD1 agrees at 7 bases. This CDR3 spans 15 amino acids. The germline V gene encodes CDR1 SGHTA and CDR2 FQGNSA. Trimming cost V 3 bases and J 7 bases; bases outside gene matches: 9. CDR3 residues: CASSFSTGVRQPQHF. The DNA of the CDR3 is TGTGCCAGCAGCTTTAGCACAGGGGTTAGGCAGCCCCAGCATTTT.

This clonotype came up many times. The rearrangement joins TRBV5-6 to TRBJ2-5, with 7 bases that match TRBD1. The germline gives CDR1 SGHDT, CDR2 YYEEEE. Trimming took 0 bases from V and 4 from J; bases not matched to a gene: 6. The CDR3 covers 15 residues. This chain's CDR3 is CASSLADRAPETQYF. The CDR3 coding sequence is TGTGCCAGCAGCTTGGCCGACAGGGCACCAGAGACCCAGTACTTC. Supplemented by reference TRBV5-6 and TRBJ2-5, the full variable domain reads DAGVTQSPTHLIKTRGQQVTLRCSPKSGHDTVSWYQQALGQGPQFIFQYYEEEERQRGNFPDRFSGHQFPNYSSELNVNALLLGDSALYLCASSLADRAPETQYFGPGTRLLVL.

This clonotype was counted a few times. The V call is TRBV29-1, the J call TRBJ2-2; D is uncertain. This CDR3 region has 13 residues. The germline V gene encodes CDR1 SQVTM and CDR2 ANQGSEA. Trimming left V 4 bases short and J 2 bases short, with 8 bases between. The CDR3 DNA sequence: TGCAGCGTTGGGGGAACAAACACCGGGGAGCTGTTTTTT. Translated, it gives CSVGGTNTGELFF.

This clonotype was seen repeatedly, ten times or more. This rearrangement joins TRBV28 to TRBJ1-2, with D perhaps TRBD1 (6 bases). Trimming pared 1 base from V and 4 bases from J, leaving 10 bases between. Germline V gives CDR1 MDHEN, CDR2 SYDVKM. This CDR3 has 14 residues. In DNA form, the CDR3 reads TGTGCCAGCAGTTTATCCGCAGGGGTCTATGGCTACACCTTC. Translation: CASSLSAGVYGYTF.

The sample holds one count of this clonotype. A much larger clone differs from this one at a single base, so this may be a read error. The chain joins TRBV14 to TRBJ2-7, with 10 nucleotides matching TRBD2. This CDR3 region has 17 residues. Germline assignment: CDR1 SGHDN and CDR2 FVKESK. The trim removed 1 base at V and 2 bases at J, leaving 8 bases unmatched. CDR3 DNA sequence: TGTGCCAGCAGCCAAGCAATAGCGGGGGGCTGCCCCTACGAGCAGTACTTC. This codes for CASSQAIAGGCPYEQYF.

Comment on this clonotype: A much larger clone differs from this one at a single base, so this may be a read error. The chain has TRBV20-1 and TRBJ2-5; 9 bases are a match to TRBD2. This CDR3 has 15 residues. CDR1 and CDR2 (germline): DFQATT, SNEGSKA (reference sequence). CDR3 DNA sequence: TGCGAGGGTAGGGCTAGCGGGGAAAACGAAAAGACCCAGTACTTC. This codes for CEGRASGENEKTQYF.

The CDR3 DNA is TGTGCCTGGAGTAAACAGAGAAACACTGAAGCTTTCTTT. Amino acids: CAWSKQRNTEAFF. The gene calls are TRBV30 and TRBJ1-1; D is uncertain. Looked up from germline, CDR1 is GTSNPN and CDR2 is SVGIG (reference sequence). V lost 2 bases, J lost 2 bases, and 9 bases lay in between. The CDR3 runs 13 residues. The complete variable domain, with remaining parts taken from reference TRBV30 and TRBJ1-1, reads SQTIHQWPATLVQPVGSPLSLECTVEGTSNPNLYWYRQAAGRGLQLLFYSVGIGQISSEVPQNLSASRPQDRQFILSSKKLLLSDSGFYLCAWSKQRNTEAFFGQGTRLTVV.

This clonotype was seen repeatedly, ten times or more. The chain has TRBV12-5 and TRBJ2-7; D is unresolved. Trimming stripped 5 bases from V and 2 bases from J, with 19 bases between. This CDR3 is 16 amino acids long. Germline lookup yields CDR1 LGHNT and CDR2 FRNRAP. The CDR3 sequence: CASGMLPGTNTYEQYF. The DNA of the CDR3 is TGTGCTAGTGGTATGCTTCCAGGAACGAATACCTACGAGCAGTACTTC.

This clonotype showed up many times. The CDR3 DNA is TGCAGTGCGGACCGGGACAGGCAAGAGACCCAGTACTTC. Translation gives CSADRDRQETQYF. The rearrangement uses TRBV20-1 and TRBJ2-5; 8 bases match TRBD1. This CDR3 is built from 13 residues. Germline V CDR1 and CDR2: DFQATT, SNEGSKA (reference sequence). After removal of 6 bases from V and 2 bases from J, the junction contained 5 bases not matched to a gene.

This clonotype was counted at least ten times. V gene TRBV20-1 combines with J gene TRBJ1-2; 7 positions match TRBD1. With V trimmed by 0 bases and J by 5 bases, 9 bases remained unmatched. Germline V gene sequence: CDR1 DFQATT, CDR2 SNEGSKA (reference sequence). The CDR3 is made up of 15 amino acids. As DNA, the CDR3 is TGCAGTGCTAGAGATCTGAACAGGGGAGGATATGGCTACACCTTC. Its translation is CSARDLNRGGYGYTF.

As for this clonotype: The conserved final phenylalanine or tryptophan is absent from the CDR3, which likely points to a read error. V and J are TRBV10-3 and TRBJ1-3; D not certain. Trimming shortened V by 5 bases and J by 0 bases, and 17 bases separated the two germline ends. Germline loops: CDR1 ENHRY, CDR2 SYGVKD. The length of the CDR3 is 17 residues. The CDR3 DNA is TGTGCCATCAGTCCATTTTCCTTCGAAGGCTCTGGAAACACCATATATTAT. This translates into CAISPFSFEGSGNTIYY.

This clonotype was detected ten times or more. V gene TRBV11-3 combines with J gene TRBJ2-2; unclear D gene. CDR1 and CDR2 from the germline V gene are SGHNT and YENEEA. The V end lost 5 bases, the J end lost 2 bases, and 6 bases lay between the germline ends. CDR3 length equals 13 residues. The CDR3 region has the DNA TGTGCCAGCAGCCCTTATAACACCGGGGAGCTGTTTTTT. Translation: CASSPYNTGELFF.